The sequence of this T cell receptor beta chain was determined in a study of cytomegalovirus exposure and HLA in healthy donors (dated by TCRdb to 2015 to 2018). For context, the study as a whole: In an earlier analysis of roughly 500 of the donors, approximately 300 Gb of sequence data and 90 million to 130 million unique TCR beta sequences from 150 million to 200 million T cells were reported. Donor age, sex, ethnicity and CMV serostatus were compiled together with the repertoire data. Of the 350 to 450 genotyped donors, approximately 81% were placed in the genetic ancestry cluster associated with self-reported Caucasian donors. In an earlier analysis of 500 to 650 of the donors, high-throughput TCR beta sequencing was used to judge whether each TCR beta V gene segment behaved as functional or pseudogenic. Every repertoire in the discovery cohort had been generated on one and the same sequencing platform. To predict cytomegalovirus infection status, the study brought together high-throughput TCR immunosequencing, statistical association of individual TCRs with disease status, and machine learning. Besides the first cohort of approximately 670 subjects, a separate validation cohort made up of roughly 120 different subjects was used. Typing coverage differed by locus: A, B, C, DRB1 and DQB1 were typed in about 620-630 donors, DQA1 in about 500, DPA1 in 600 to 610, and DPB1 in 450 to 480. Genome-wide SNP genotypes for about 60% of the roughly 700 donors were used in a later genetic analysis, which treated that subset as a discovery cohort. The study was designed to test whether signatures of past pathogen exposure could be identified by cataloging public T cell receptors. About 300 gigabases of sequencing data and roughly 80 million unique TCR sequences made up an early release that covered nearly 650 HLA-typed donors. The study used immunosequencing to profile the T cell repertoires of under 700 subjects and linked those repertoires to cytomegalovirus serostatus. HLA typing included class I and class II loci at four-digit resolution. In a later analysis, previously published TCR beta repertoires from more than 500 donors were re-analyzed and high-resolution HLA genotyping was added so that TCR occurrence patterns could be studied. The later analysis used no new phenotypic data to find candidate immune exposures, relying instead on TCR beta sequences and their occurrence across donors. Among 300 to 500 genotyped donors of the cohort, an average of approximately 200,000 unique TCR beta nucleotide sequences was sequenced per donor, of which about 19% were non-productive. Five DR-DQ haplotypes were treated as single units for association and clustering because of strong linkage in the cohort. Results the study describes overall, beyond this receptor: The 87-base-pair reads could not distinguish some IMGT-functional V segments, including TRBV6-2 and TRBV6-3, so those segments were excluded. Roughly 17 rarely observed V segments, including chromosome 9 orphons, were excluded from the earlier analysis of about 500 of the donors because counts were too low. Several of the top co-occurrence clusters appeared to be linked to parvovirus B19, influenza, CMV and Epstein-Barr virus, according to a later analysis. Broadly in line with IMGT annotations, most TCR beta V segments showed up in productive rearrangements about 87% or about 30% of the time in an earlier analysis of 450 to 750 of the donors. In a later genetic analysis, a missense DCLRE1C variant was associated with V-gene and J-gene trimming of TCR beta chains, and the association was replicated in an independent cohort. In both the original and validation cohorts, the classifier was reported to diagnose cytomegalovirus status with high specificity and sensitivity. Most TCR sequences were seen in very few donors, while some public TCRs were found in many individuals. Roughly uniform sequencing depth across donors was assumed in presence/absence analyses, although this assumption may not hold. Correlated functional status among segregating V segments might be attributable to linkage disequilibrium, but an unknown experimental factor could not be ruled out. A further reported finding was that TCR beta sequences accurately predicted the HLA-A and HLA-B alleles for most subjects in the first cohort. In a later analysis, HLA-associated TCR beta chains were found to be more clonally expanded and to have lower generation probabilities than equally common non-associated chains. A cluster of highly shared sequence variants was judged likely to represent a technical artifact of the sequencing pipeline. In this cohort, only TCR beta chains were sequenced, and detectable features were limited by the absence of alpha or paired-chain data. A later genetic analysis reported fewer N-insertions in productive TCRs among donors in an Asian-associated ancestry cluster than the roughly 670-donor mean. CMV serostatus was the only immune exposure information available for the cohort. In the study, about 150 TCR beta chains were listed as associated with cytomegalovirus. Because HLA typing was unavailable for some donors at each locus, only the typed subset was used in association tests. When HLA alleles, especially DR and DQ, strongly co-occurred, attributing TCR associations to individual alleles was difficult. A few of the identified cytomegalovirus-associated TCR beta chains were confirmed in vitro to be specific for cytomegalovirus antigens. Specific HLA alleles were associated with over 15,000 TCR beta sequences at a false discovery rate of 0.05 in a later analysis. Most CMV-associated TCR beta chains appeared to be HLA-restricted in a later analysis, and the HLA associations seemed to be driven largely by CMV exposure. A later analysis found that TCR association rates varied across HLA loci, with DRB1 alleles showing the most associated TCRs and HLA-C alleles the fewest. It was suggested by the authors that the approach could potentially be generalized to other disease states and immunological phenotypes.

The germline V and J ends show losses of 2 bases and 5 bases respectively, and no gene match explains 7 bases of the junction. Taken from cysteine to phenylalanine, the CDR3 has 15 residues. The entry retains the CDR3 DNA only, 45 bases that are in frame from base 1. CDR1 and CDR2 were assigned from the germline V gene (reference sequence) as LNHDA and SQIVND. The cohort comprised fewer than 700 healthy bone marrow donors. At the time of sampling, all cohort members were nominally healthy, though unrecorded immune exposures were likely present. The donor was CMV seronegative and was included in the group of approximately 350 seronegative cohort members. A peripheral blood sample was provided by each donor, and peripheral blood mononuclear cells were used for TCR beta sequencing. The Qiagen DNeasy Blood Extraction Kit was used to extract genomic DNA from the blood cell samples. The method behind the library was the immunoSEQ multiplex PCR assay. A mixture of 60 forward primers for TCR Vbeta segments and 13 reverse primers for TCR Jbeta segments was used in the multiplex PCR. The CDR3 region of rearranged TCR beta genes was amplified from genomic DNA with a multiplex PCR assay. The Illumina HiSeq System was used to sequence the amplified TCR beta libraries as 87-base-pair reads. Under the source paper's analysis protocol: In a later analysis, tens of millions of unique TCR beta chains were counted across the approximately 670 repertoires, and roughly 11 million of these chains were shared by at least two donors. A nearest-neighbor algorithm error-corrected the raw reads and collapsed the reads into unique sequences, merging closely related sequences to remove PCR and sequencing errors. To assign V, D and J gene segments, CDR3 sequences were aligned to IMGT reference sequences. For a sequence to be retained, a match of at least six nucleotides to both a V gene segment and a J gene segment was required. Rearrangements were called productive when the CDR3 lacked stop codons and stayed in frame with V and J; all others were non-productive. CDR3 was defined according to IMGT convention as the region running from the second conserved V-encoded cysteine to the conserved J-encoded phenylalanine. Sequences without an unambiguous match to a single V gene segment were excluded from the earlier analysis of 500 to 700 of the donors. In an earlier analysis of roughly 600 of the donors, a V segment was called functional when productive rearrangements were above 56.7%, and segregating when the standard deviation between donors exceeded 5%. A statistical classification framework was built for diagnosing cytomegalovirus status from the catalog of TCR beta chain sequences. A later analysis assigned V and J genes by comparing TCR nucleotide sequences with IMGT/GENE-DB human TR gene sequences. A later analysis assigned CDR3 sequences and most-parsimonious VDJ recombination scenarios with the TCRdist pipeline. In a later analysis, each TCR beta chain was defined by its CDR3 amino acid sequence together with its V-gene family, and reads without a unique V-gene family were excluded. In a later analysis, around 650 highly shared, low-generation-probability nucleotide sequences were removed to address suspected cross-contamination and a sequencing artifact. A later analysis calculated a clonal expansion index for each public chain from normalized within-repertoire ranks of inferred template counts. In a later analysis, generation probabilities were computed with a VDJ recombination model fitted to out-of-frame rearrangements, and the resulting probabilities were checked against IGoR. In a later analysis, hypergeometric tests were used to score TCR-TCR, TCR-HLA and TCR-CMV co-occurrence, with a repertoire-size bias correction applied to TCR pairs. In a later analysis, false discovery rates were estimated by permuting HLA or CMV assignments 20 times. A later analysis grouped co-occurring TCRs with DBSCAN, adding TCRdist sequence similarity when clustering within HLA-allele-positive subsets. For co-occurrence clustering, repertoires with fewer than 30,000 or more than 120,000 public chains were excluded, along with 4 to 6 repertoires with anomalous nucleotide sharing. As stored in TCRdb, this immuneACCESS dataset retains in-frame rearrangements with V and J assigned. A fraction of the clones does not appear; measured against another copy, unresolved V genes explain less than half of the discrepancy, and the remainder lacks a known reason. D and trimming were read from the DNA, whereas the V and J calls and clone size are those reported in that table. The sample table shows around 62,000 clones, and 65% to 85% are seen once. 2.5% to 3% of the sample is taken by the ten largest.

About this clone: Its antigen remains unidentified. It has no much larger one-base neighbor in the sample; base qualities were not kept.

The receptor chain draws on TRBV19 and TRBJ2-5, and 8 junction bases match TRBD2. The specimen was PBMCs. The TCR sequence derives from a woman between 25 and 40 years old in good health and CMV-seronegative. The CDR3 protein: CASSILAGKGETQYF. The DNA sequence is TGTGCCAGTAGTATATTAGCGGGGAAGGGGGAGACCCAGTACTTC. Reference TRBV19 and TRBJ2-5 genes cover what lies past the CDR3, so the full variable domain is DGGITQSPKYLFRKEGQNVTLSCEQNLNHDAMYWYRQDPGQGLRLIYYSQIVNDFQKGDIAEGYSVSREKKESFPLTVTSAQKNPTAFYLCASSILAGKGETQYFGPGTRLLVL.